This T cell receptor beta chain was profiled in a study of T cell repertoires in urothelial bladder cancer (dated by TCRdb to between 2018 and 2020). About the investigation overall: Clinical stages of the approximately twelve resected lesions were three cT0, three cTa, three cT1 and three cT2 or greater. A total of roughly 12 resected bladder lesions, made up of urothelial carcinoma (UC+) and benign (UC-) specimens, were studied. Eleven to twelve patients who had bladder lesions and were undergoing transurethral resection were prospectively identified. TCR repertoire clonality in bladder tumors was compared with TCR repertoire clonality in benign bladder inflammation.

The study at large found these results: Median tumor infiltrating lymphocyte percentage was 1.5% to 2.5% in carcinoma specimens and 12% in benign specimens. A single T-cell clone reached up to roughly 15% of infiltrating lymphocytes in carcinoma specimens, compared with roughly 2% in benign specimens. Fewer T cells were found in urothelial carcinoma specimens than in benign specimens, with medians of roughly 5,600 and 26,000, respectively.

V is reduced by 4 bases and J by 0 bases, leaving a spacing of 15 bases between them. Measured from the cysteine to the phenylalanine, the CDR3 is 16 residues long. This entry keeps only the CDR3 DNA: 48 bases, framed from base 1. CDR1 and CDR2 are read off the germline V gene (reference sequence) as SGHNT and YYREEE. Concerning this clone itself: The target of this receptor is not known. No base-level quality is on record; no much larger clone is a single base apart.

The immunoSEQ assay was used to sequence the CDR3 region of the TCR beta chain. The source study handled its data this way. T-cell fraction, clonal dominance and maximum TCR clone frequency were calculated for each specimen. TCRdb mirrors the immuneACCESS table, restricted to in-frame sequences. Some clones are absent from its copies; in checked studies, under half trace to an unresolved V gene, and the reason for the others is unknown. That table gives V, J and clone size, and the DNA gave D and trimming. The sample contains 480 or so clones, approximately 76% of them found a single time. Roughly 19% of the sample belongs to the ten largest clones. Bladder lesion specimens were collected at transurethral resection and stored at -80C. DNA was isolated from the bladder specimens obtained at transurethral resection.

This chain is built from TRBV5-4 and TRBJ2-3, with the D gene not clear enough to name. Input material: tumor-infiltrating cells from bladder cancer. This sequence was found in a human donor with urothelial carcinoma. The CDR3 here reads CASSNPKSISTDTQYF. The bases are TGTGCCAGCAGCAACCCTAAGAGTATCAGCACAGATACGCAGTATTTT.